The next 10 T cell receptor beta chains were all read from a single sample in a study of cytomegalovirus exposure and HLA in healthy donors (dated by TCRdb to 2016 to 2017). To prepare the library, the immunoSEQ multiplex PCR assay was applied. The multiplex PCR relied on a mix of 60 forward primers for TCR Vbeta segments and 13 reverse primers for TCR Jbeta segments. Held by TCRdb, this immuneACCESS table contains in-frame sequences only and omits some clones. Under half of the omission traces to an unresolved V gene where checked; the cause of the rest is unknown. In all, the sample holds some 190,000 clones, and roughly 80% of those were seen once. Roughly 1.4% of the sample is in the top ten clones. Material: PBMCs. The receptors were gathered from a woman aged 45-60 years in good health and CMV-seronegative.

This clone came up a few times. This CDR3 is CASSLRTGTGVRGGYTF. The CDR3 bases are TGTGCCAGCAGTTTACGAACCGGGACAGGGGTTCGGGGTGGCTACACCTTC. The chain is built from TRBV28 and TRBJ1-2; 10 positions agree with TRBD1. Germline CDR1 and CDR2: MDHEN and SYDVKM. Trimming at V came to 2 bases and at J to 7 bases, leaving 13 bases not matched to a gene. This CDR3 spans 17 amino acids.

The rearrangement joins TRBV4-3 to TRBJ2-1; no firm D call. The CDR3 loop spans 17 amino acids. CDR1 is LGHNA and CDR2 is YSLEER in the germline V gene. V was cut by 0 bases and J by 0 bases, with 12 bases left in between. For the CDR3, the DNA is TGCGCCAGCAGCCAAGAGCATGGTTCGGGCTCCTACAATGAGCAGTTCTTC. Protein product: CASSQEHGSGSYNEQFF.

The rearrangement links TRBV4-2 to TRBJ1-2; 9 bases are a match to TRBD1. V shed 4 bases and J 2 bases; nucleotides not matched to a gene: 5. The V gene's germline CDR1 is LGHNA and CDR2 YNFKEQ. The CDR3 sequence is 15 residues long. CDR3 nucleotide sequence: TGTGCCAGCAGCCGGGACAGGGCCGTAAACTATGGCTACACCTTC. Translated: CASSRDRAVNYGYTF.

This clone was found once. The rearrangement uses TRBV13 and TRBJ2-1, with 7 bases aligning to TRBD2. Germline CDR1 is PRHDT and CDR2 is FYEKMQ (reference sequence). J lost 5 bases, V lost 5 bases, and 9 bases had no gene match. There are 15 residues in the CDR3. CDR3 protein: CASSHSGIEHNEQFF. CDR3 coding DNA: TGTGCCAGCAGCCACAGCGGGATTGAACACAATGAGCAGTTCTTC.

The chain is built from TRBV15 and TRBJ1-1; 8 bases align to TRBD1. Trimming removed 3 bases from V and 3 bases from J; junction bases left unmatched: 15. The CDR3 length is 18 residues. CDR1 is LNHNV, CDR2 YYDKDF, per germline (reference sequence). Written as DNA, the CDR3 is TGTGCCACCAGCAGGGGGTGGAGGACAGGGCCCGGGTACACTGAAGCTTTCTTT. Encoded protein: CATSRGWRTGPGYTEAFF. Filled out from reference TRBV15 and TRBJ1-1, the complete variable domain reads DAMVIQNPRYQVTQFGKPVTLSCSQTLNHNVMYWYQQKSSQAPKLLFHYYDKDFNNEADTPDNFQSRRPNTSFCFLDIRSPGLGDTAMYLCATSRGWRTGPGYTEAFFGQGTRLTVV.

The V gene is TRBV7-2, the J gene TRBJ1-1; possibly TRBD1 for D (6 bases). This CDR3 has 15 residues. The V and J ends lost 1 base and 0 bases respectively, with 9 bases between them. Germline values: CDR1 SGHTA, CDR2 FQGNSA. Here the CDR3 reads CASSLDGQMNTEAFF. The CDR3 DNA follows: TGTGCCAGCAGCTTAGATGGACAGATGAACACTGAAGCTTTCTTT.

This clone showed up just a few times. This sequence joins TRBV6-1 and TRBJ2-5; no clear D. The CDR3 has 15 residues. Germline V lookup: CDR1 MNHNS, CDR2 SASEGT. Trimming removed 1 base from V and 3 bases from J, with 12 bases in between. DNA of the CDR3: TGTGCCAGCAGTGAAGTAAGTCAGGTGAAAGAGACCCAGTACTTC. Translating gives CASSEVSQVKETQYF.

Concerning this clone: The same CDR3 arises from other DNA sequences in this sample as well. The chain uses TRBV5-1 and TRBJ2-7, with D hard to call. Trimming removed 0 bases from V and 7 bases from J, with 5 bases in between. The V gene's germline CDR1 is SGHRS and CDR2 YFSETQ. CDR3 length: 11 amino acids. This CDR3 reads CASSLGAEQYF. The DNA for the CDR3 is TGCGCCAGCAGCTTGGGAGCGGAGCAGTACTTC.

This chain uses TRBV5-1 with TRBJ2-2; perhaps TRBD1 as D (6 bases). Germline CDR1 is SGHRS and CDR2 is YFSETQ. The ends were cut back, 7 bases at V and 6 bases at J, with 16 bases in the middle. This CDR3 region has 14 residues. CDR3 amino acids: CASQTGSSAGELFF. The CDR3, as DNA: TGCGCCAGCCAAACAGGGAGTTCGGCCGGGGAGCTGTTTTTT.

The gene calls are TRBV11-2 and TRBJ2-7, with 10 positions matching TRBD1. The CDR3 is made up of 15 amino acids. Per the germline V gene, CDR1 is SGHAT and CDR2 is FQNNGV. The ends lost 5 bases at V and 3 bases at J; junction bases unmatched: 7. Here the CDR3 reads CASSREGQGNYEQYF. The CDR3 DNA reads TGTGCCAGCAGCCGCGAGGGACAGGGGAACTACGAGCAGTACTTC.